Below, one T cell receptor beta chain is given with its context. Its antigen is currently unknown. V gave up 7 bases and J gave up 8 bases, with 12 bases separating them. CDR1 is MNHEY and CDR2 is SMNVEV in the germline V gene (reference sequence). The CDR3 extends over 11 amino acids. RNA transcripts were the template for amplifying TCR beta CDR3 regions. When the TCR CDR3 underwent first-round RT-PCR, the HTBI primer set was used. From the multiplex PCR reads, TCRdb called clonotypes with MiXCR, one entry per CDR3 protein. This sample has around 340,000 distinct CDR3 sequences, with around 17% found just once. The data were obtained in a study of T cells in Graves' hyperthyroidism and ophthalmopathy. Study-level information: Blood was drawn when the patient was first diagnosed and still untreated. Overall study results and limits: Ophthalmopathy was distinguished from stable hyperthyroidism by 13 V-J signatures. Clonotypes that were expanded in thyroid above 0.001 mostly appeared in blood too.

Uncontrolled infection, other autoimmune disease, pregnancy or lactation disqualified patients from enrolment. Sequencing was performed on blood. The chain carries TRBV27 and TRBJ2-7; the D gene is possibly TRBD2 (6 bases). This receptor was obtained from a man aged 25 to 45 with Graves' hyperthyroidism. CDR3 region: CASMKAGKQYF. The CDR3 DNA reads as TGTGCCAGCATGAAGGCGGGAAAGCAGTACTTC.